Below are 6 T cell receptor beta chains sequenced from a single sample in a study of a mutant IDH1 vaccine in newly diagnosed glioma. Time point described: week 35, safety follow-up. It was 300 ug of mutant IDH1 20-mer peptide that made up each vaccine dose, given with topical imiquimod. Method: immunoSEQ multiplex PCR; TCRdb's copy keeps in-frame clones and lacks some. The table lists fewer than 70,000 clones, approximately 86% of them singletons, with roughly 2% in the top ten. What these receptors recognize is not known. The sequencing used PBMCs, collected from a glioma patient whose treatment included an IDH1 peptide vaccine. Receptors were obtained from a man younger than 40 with glioma.

This clone was seen a single time. The chain uses TRBV5-4 and TRBJ2-7, with D possibly TRBD2 on 6 matching bases. In germline, CDR1 is SGHNT, CDR2 YYREEE (reference sequence). The CDR3 has 14 amino acids. The V and J ends lost 6 bases and 5 bases respectively, with 18 bases between them. The DNA of the CDR3 is TGTGCCAGCACATTAGGAGGGAATCTTGACGAGCAGTACTTC. Translation: CASTLGGNLDEQYF.

V gene TRBV4-3 combines with J gene TRBJ2-7, with D possibly matching TRBD1 (5 bases). With 1 base removed from V and 3 bases from J, the gap between germline ends came to 10 bases. The germline CDR1 and CDR2 sequences are LGHNA and YSLEER. The CDR3 has 14 residues. CDR3 sequence: CASSQARQGYEQYF. The CDR3 DNA is TGCGCCAGCAGCCAAGCAAGGCAGGGCTACGAGCAGTACTTC.

This clone was detected only a few times. CDR3 bases: TGTGCCAGCAGCCCGACAGGGAGGGACAATCAGCCCCAGCATTTT. Residues: CASSPTGRDNQPQHF. V gene TRBV7-6 combines with J gene TRBJ1-5; 7 bases map to TRBD1. Trimming removed 5 bases from V and 3 bases from J; junction bases left unmatched: 7. The CDR3 has 15 residues. Germline CDR1 reads SGHVS; CDR2 reads FNYEAQ. Drawing the rest from reference TRBV7-6 and TRBJ1-5, the complete variable domain is GAGVSQSPRYKVTKRGQDVALRCDPISGHVSLYWYRQALGQGPEFLTYFNYEAQQDKSGLPNDRFSAERPEGSISTLTIQRTEQRDSAMYRCASSPTGRDNQPQHFGDGTRLSIL.

This clone was seen a few times. The CDR3 region has the DNA TGTGCCAGCAGCGTGTATGAACAGGGGCCGAACTATGGCTACACCTTC. Translating gives CASSVYEQGPNYGYTF. The rearrangement joins TRBV9 to TRBJ1-2, with 7 positions matching TRBD1. There are 16 residues in the CDR3. V gave up 2 bases and J gave up 2 bases; unmatched junction bases: 9. From germline, CDR1 is SGDLS and CDR2 YYNGEE.

V is TRBV18 and J is TRBJ2-3, with D perhaps matching TRBD1 or TRBD2 (5 bases each). The germline V gene encodes CDR1 KGHSH and CDR2 LQKENI. This CDR3 is built from 13 residues. Trimming stripped 0 bases from V and 6 bases from J, with 7 bases between. The CDR3 sequence is CASSPPGPDTQYF. CDR3 nucleotides: TGTGCCAGCTCACCACCGGGACCTGATACGCAGTATTTT.

This CDR3 is CASSLKLGTYNEQFF. The CDR3 region has the DNA TGTGCCAGCAGCTTGAAGCTGGGGACCTACAATGAGCAGTTCTTC. The V call is TRBV5-4, the J call TRBJ2-1, with D unresolved. This CDR3 contains 15 residues. Germline lookup yields CDR1 SGHNT and CDR2 YYREEE (reference sequence). V was clipped by 1 base and J by 2 bases, with 10 bases between them.